Given below is one T cell receptor (beta chain) in context. No cognate antigen has been identified for it. No base quality values were provided; no much bigger clone lies one nucleotide off. V trim: 8 bases; J trim: 2 bases; unmatched bases: 6. CDR3 length: 15 amino acids, cysteine to phenylalanine. The only DNA kept is the CDR3, 45 bases in frame from the first base. Looking up the germline V gene yields CDR1 SGHTA and CDR2 FQGTGA. TCR cDNA was synthesized by 5'RACE template switching, through which a universal primer site and unique molecular identifiers were introduced. Priming for cDNA synthesis came from both the TCR alpha and TCR beta constant segments. Two PCR steps were used to amplify libraries, with sample barcodes and sequencing adapters being added in the second step. Sequencing of libraries was done on Illumina HiSeq 2500 (2x100 bp) or NovaSeq (2x150 bp). The paper's processing steps were these. Reads were demultiplexed and collapsed into UMI consensus sequences with MIGEC, and V(D)J alignment was performed with MiXCR. Using edgeR on replicate PBMC samples, clonotypes were called vaccine-responding if FDR was below 0.01 and the log2 fold change was above 5 up to day 15. Each bulk clonotype received a CD4 or CD8 identity based on whether the sequenced CD4 or CD8 repertoire contained that clonotype at higher abundance. TCRdb reran the public reads through fastp at Q25 and MiXCR, keeping productive beta chains. Each entry is one CDR3 protein sequence, shown with its most common DNA and genes. In this record, the V and J calls reflect TCRdb's handling and not the investigators' own analysis. The sample includes a few hundred thousand distinct CDR3 sequences, with under 7.5% observed a single time. Together, the top ten hold 15% of the sample.

The data originate from a study of T cells after yellow fever vaccination (dated by TCRdb to about 2019). About the study as a whole: The SMART-Seq v4 Ultra Low Input RNA kit was used to prepare libraries from fractions with low cell numbers. Two healthy male donors, one aged 18 to 30 and one aged 30 to 39 years, made up the cohort. Blood samples were taken at several timepoints before and after primary and secondary immunization, and bulk PBMC replicates and cell subsets were isolated. To follow T-cell clones before and after both primary and booster YFV17D yellow fever vaccination, bulk TCR alpha and beta repertoires underwent longitudinal sequencing. General conclusions and limits of the study: FACS-sorted repertoires could contain abundant contaminating clonotypes from the bulk population, so computational filtering was required. The secondary T-cell response was found to be weaker but faster than the primary response, with a peak reached on day 5 rather than on day 15. Because only a couple of donors were included in the study, the extent to which the findings can be generalized is limited. Most clones expanded after primary vaccination (approximately 97% of CD4 and around 88% of CD8) were re-detected after the booster, suggesting that broad memory maintenance occurred. A small share of clonotypes was detected in both CD4 and CD8 compartments, with the overlap likely arising from convergent recombination.

The treatment or condition label on this specimen signifies: live attenuated yellow fever vaccine strain. Two biological replicates of bulk PBMCs were collected at each blood-draw timepoint. PBMCs were isolated from peripheral blood using a standard Ficoll-Paque protocol. TriZol was used to extract RNA from bulk PBMCs, CD4 and CD8 fractions, and dextramer-positive and dextramer-negative fractions. The V and J segments used are TRBV7-3 and TRBJ2-3, with 11 bases aligning to TRBD2. Here the sequenced sample was PBMCs, taken 5 days after the yellow fever booster vaccination. This clonotype originated in a young man who received the YFV17D yellow fever vaccine. The CDR3 amino acid sequence is: CASRQGLADTDTQYF. The nucleotide sequence reads as follows: TGTGCCAGCCGCCAGGGACTAGCGGACACAGATACGCAGTATTTT.